These T cell receptor beta chains were read from a single sample in a study of cytomegalovirus exposure and HLA in healthy donors. Profiled with immunoSEQ multiplex PCR; TCRdb holds only in-frame clones, not every one. Among more than 150,000 clones listed, over 60% were seen once. Sequencing was done on a sample of PBMCs. The origin of the receptors is a man aged 45-60 years in good health and CMV-seropositive. Each CDR3 is given with its conserved first and last residue. The D gene is left open where the match is weak. Some rows have no size entry. The others give once, few or many, or a class for an expanded clone.

>14|TRBD2|.|TRBV30|TRBJ2-7
TGTGCCTGGAGTGTAAATAGCGGGGGAGGCGAGCAGTACTTC
CAWSVNSGGGEQYF
>16|.|.|TRBV6-5|TRBJ1-3
TGTGCCAGCAGTTACGGGGCACCCAACTCTGGAAACACCATATATTTT
CASSYGAPNSGNTIYF
>12|.|.|TRBV9|TRBJ2-3
TGTGCCAGCAGTGAGGGCGGAGATACGCAGTATTTT
CASSEGGDTQYF
>16|TRBD2|.|TRBV7-9|TRBJ2-1
TGTGCCAGCAGCGGAACGACTAGCGGGTCCTACAATGAGCAGTTCTTC
CASSGTTSGSYNEQFF
>15|.|.|TRBV4-3|TRBJ1-1
TGCGCCAGCAGCCAAGACGGCCAGGGGAACACTGAAGCTTTCTTT
CASSQDGQGNTEAFF
>15|.|few|TRBV9|TRBJ1-5
TGTGCCAGCAGCGTCGGCAGTATAGCCAATCAGCCCCAGCATTTT
CASSVGSIANQPQHF
>15|.|.|TRBV21-1|TRBJ1-2
TGTGCCAGCAGCAACCAGGGGACGGTGGTGGGTGGCTACACCTTC
CASSNQGTVVGGYTF
>12|.|.|TRBV7-9|TRBJ1-1
TGTTCCAGCAGGGGAGGGTACACTGAAGCTTTCTTT
CSSRGGYTEAFF
>15|.|.|TRBV28|TRBJ1-5
TGTGCCAGCAGTTTATGGCGAGGAGTCCGTCAGCCCCAGCATTTT
CASSLWRGVRQPQHF
>14|TRBD1|once|TRBV6-5|TRBJ1-2
TGTGCCAGCAGTTACTCTGGACAGGGGGCTGGCTACACCTTC
CASSYSGQGAGYTF
>14|TRBD1|.|TRBV19|TRBJ1-1
TGTGCCAGTAGTCTGGACAGGGGGCTCACTGAAGCTTTCTTT
CASSLDRGLTEAFF
>15|TRBD1|.|TRBV2|TRBJ1-5
TGTGCCAGCAGGGAGAGACAGGGGGCAAATCAGCCCCAGCATTTT
CASRERQGANQPQHF
>12|.|few|TRBV11-2|TRBJ1-2
TGTGCCAGCAGCTTCGAAGGGGGTGGCTACACCTTC
CASSFEGGGYTF
>16|.|.|TRBV13|TRBJ1-1
TGTGCCAGCAGCTCCTACCAATCCGGGACACACACTGAAGCTTTCTTT
CASSSYQSGTHTEAFF
>14|TRBD1|.|TRBV15|TRBJ2-7
TGTGCCACCAGCAGGGGGGACAGGACGTACGAGCAGTATTTC
CATSRGDRTYEQYF
>14|.|.|TRBV18|TRBJ1-5
TGTGCCAGCTCACAACAGGCTAGCGGACAGCCCCAGCATTTT
CASSQQASGQPQHF
>17|TRBD1|.|TRBV4-2|TRBJ1-1
TGTGCCAGCAGCCAGGAACTACAGGGGGTAGCCAGCACTGAAGCTTTCTTT
CASSQELQGVASTEAFF
>14|TRBD1|.|TRBV19|TRBJ1-1
TGTGCCAGTAGCCGGACAGGGGCTGGAACTGAAGCTTTCTTT
CASSRTGAGTEAFF
>14|.|.|TRBV5-4|TRBJ1-4
TGTGCCAGCAGCTTGGGGGGCTCTAATGAAAAACTGTTTTTT
CASSLGGSNEKLFF
>15|.|once|TRBV4-3|TRBJ1-4
TGCGCCAGCAGCCCCGGGGAGACCTCTAATGAAAAACTGTTTTTT
CASSPGETSNEKLFF
>13|TRBD1|.|TRBV30|TRBJ1-4
TGTGCCTGGACGGGACAGGGAGGGGAAAAACTGTTTTTT
CAWTGQGGEKLFF
>13|.|.|TRBV4-2|TRBJ1-4
TGTGCCAGCAGCCCCGGGAAGAATGAAAAACTGTTTTTT
CASSPGKNEKLFF
>15|TRBD1|.|TRBV7-2|TRBJ1-1
TGTGCCAGCAGCGAGGGACAGGACATGAACACTGAAGCTTTCTTT
CASSEGQDMNTEAFF
>13|.|.|TRBV19|TRBJ2-1
TGTGCCAGTAGTAAATCAGGCGACAATGAGCAGTTCTTC
CASSKSGDNEQFF